Listed below are T cell receptor beta chains from one sample, sequenced in a study of blood T cells in healthy people across ages. A single record per CDR3 protein comes from TCRdb applying MiXCR to the 5' RACE reads. Of 1.5 million to 2 million distinct CDR3 sequences detected, roughly 49% appear once; the ten largest clones hold more than 2%. The specimen sequenced was blood. The receptors originated from a woman between 40 and 50 years old in good health. CDR3s include the opening cysteine and the closing phenylalanine or tryptophan. The order of the fields is D gene, J gene, V gene, clone size, CDR3 DNA, CDR3 protein. A D gene is named only where the DNA matches it firmly. Only some rows state a clone size, as once, few, many or a class for expanded clones.

- TRBJ1-2 TRBV20-1 - TGCAGTGCTAGAGATCTGCGAGGGGACTATGGCTACACCTTC CSARDLRGDYGYTF
TRBD1 TRBJ1-2 TRBV6-6 - TGTGCCAGCAGTCTAACAGGGGACCTGTATGGCTACACCTTC CASSLTGDLYGYTF
- TRBJ2-6 TRBV20-1 - TGCAGTGCTAGACTTACTGGGGCCAACGTCCTGACTTTC CSARLTGANVLTF
- TRBJ2-3 TRBV6-5 - TGTGCCAGCAGTTACGGGGACTGGCGCACAGATACGCAGTATTTT CASSYGDWRTDTQYF
TRBD2 TRBJ2-5 TRBV6-2/TRBV6-3 - TGTGCCAGCAGCGGGGGGTGCTACCAAGAGACCCAGTACTTC CASSGGCYQETQYF
- TRBJ1-6 TRBV20-1 - TGCAGTGCGCTCCGGGCGGGCTCCTATAATTCACCCCTCCACTTT CSALRAGSYNSPLHF
- TRBJ2-5 TRBV2 - TGTGCCAGCAGTGTCGAGGGAAAGGAGACCCAGTACTTC CASSVEGKETQYF
- TRBJ2-7 TRBV12-3/TRBV12-4 - TGTGCCAGCAGTTTTCGAATGGGGGGTTCCTACGAGCAGTACTTC CASSFRMGGSYEQYF
- TRBJ2-7 TRBV28 - TGTGCCAGCAGTTTACGACACCCGAGCTCCTACGAGCAGTACTTC CASSLRHPSSYEQYF
TRBD2 TRBJ2-7 TRBV13 - TGTGCCAGCAGCCCAAGCCGGGGGGGGTCCTACGAGCAGTACTTC CASSPSRGGSYEQYF
- TRBJ1-2 TRBV28 - TGTGCCAGCAGTGAACCCCACGGGACGATTAACGGCTACACCTTC CASSEPHGTINGYTF
- TRBJ2-7 TRBV30 - TGTGCCTGGAACAAGACAGGCCCTGTCTCCTACGAGCAGTACTTC CAWNKTGPVSYEQYF
- TRBJ2-6 TRBV5-1 few TGCGCCAGCAAGGAGGTCTCTGGGGCCAACGTCCTGACTTTC CASKEVSGANVLTF
TRBD2 TRBJ2-1 TRBV20-1 - TGCAGTGCTGGTGGACTAGCGGGGAGGGATGAGCAGTTCTTC CSAGGLAGRDEQFF
TRBD1 TRBJ2-7 TRBV7-9 - TGTGCCAGCGGGGGTACGGGACAGGGACTGTTAGGCGAGCAGTACTTC CASGGTGQGLLGEQYF
- TRBJ1-2 TRBV5-1 many TGCGCCAGCAGCTTGGCCCAGTCCTTTGGAGACGGTGGCTACACCTTC CASSLAQSFGDGGYTF
- TRBJ1-2 TRBV20-1 few TGCAGTGCGACATATGGCTACACCTTC CSATYGYTF
- TRBJ2-7 TRBV28 once TGTGTCAGCAGTTTAGGGGGCGGGGGCAGGGGGATCTACGAGCAGTACTTC CVSSLGGGGRGIYEQYF
TRBD1 TRBJ2-5 TRBV2 - TGTGCCAGAGGACAGGGCTCTCGTCCAGAGACCCAGTACTTC CARGQGSRPETQYF
TRBD1 TRBJ2-7 TRBV13 - TGTGCCAGCAGTAATCGTTACGGGACAGGGTTAGCCTACGAGCAGTACTTC CASSNRYGTGLAYEQYF
- TRBJ1-2 TRBV20-1 - TGCAGTGCTAGGTTGCGGGGTGGCGACTATGGCTACACCTTC CSARLRGGDYGYTF
TRBD2 TRBJ2-1 TRBV9 - TGTGCCAGCAGCTCACTAGCGGGGGGGGTGTTCTTC CASSSLAGGVFF
TRBD2 TRBJ2-2 TRBV2 - TGTGCCAGCAGCGTGACTAGCCGGAACACCGGGGAGCTGTTTTTT CASSVTSRNTGELFF
- TRBJ2-5 TRBV20-1 - TGCAGTGCTAGTTTGCAGGGGCGGGGGTTTGTGACCCAGTACTTC CSASLQGRGFVTQYF
- TRBJ2-7 TRBV7-9 - TGTGCCAGCAGCTTAGCCAATGGAGGGCCACTAACCTACGAGCAGTACTTC CASSLANGGPLTYEQYF
- TRBJ1-6 TRBV27 - TGTGCCAGCAGTTTATCCCGGACGGTTTATAATTCACCCCTCCACTTT CASSLSRTVYNSPLHF
- TRBJ1-1 TRBV2 - TGTGCCAGCAGTGGCGTTGATGTCAGTCCCGAAGCGAACACTGAAGCTTTCTTT CASSGVDVSPEANTEAFF